These 13 T cell receptor beta chains were all obtained from the same sample, sequenced in a study of cytomegalovirus exposure and HLA in healthy donors (dated by TCRdb to 2017 to 2019). The library was obtained by the immunoSEQ multiplex PCR assay. TCRdb mirrors the immuneACCESS table, restricted to in-frame sequences. Some clones are absent from its copies; in checked studies, under half trace to an unresolved V gene, and the reason for the others is unknown. Counted in this sample were more than 55,000 clones; more than 80% of them appeared once. The biggest ten clones account for 1.2% of the sample. Sequences were obtained from PBMCs. The receptors were sampled from a woman aged 18-30 years in good health and CMV-seronegative.

V usage is TRBV6-5 and J usage is TRBJ1-1; D not resolved. CDR1 MNHEY and CDR2 SVGAGI come from the germline V gene. This CDR3 has 14 amino acids. V lost 7 bases and J 2 bases, leaving 14 bases between the germline ends. The CDR3 is CASTEIGSNTEAFF. DNA for the CDR3: TGTGCCAGCACCGAAATCGGTTCCAACACTGAAGCTTTCTTT.

This chain uses TRBV2 with TRBJ2-1; TRBD2 matches at 10 bases. V shed 4 bases and J 9 bases; nucleotides not matched to a gene: 12. The CDR3 covers 16 residues. Per germline, CDR1 SNHLY and CDR2 FYNNEI. CDR3 DNA sequence: TGTGCCAGCAGTGTCCGCGGAGCGGGGGGGCCGGGTGAGCAGTTCTTC. Its protein product is CASSVRGAGGPGEQFF. The whole variable domain, remainder taken from reference TRBV2 and TRBJ2-1, is EPEVTQTPSHQVTQMGQEVILRCVPISNHLYFYWYRQILGQKVEFLVSFYNNEISEKSEIFDDQFSVERPDGSNFTLKIRSTKLEDSAMYFCASSVRGAGGPGEQFFGPGTRLTVL.

The rearrangement links TRBV5-4 to TRBJ2-2; 7 bases match TRBD1. The germline CDR1 and CDR2 sequences are SGHNT and YYREEE (reference sequence). The CDR3 extends over 14 amino acids. Unmatched junction bases numbered 4, after V lost 4 bases and J lost 4 bases. CDR3 nucleotides: TGTGCCAGCAGCGAAAACAGGGGCACCGGGGAGCTGTTTTTT. Protein: CASSENRGTGELFF.

V gene TRBV5-4 combines with J gene TRBJ1-4; 9 bases agree with TRBD1. Trimming cost V 2 bases and J 8 bases; bases outside gene matches: 4. The CDR3 contains 14 residues. Germline CDR1 is SGHNT and CDR2 is YYREEE (reference sequence). This CDR3 is CASSLQGALEKLFF. CDR3 DNA: TGTGCCAGCAGCTTACAGGGGGCGCTCGAAAAACTGTTTTTT.

The chain carries TRBV28 and TRBJ1-2; D not certain. The V and J ends lost 2 bases and 4 bases respectively, with 5 bases between them. The germline CDR1 and CDR2 sequences are MDHEN and SYDVKM. There are 12 residues in the CDR3. The CDR3 DNA is TGTGCCAGCAGTTTACCGGGCTATGGCTACACCTTC. It translates to CASSLPGYGYTF.

The chain joins TRBV5-1 to TRBJ2-2, with 10 positions matching TRBD2. This CDR3 region has 15 residues. Germline trimming cut 0 bases from V and 6 bases from J; bases unmatched to any gene: 2. Germline V gene sequence: CDR1 SGHRS, CDR2 YFSETQ. The CDR3 is CASSLVGLASGELFF. The CDR3 DNA is TGCGCCAGCAGCTTGGTGGGACTAGCGTCCGGGGAGCTGTTTTTT.

The gene calls are TRBV23-1 and TRBJ1-5; possible D gene TRBD1, 5 bases. TRBV23-1 is an ORF for which the function is uncertain. V lost 7 bases to trimming and J lost 7 bases, with 20 bases between them. The CDR3 has 15 amino acids. CDR3 loop: CASTLGAGDYQPQHF. The CDR3 DNA sequence: TGCGCCAGCACCTTAGGGGCCGGGGACTACCAGCCCCAGCATTTT.

This chain joins TRBV6-5 and TRBJ2-7; D is perhaps TRBD2 (5 bases). This CDR3 contains 15 residues. V lost 7 bases and J 1 base, leaving 17 bases between the germline ends. CDR1 is MNHEY and CDR2 is SVGAGI in the germline V gene. In DNA form, the CDR3 reads TGTGCCAGCACCGAACGGTGGCGGAGGTCCTACGAGCAGTACTTC. This encodes CASTERWRRSYEQYF.

This sequence joins TRBV29-1 and TRBJ2-1, with D possibly being TRBD2 (6 bases). The CDR3 has 13 amino acids. CDR1 SQVTM and CDR2 ANQGSEA come from the germline V gene. V gave up 3 bases and J gave up 8 bases, with 14 bases separating them. The CDR3, as DNA: TGCAGCGTTGAGGGCGGGCGGGATGATGAGCAGTTCTTC. Its protein is CSVEGGRDDEQFF.

CDR3 region: CASSEVPGNQPQHF. CDR3 nucleotides: TGTGCCAGCAGTGAAGTGCCAGGCAATCAGCCCCAGCATTTT. The rearrangement joins TRBV6-1 to TRBJ1-5, with D uncertain. With 1 base removed from V and 2 bases from J, the gap between germline ends came to 6 bases. The germline V gene encodes CDR1 MNHNS and CDR2 SASEGT. This CDR3 comprises 14 residues.

The rearrangement joins TRBV7-9 to TRBJ2-5; 9 bases fit TRBD2. The V segment lost 0 bases and the J segment 6 bases; nucleotides outside the gene matches: 11. Germline loops: CDR1 SEHNR, CDR2 FQNEAQ (reference sequence). This CDR3 region has 17 residues. The DNA of the CDR3 is TGTGCCAGCAGCTTAGCGCACGGAACTAGCGGGCTCCAGACCCAGTACTTC. This gives the protein CASSLAHGTSGLQTQYF.

V usage is TRBV9 and J usage is TRBJ1-1; 9 nucleotides line up with TRBD1. The CDR3 contains 15 residues. CDR1 and CDR2 from the germline V gene are SGDLS and YYNGEE. Trimming removed 0 bases from V and 4 bases from J; junction bases left unmatched: 4. CDR3 sequence (DNA): TGTGCCAGCAGCGTAGGGGGGACAGGGCCCACTGAAGCTTTCTTT. It yields the protein CASSVGGTGPTEAFF. The full variable domain, rest sourced from reference TRBV9 and TRBJ1-1, is DSGVTQTPKHLITATGQRVTLRCSPRSGDLSVYWYQQSLDQGLQFLIQYYNGEERAKGNILERFSAQQFPDLHSELNLSSLELGDSALYFCASSVGGTGPTEAFFGQGTRLTVV.

The J gene is TRBJ2-1, the V gene TRBV18, with a tentative D call TRBD2 (6 bases). The V and J ends lost 6 bases and 0 bases respectively, with 18 bases between them. Germline V CDR1 and CDR2: KGHSH, LQKENI. The CDR3 covers 17 residues. DNA for the CDR3: TGTGCCAGCTCTCCCAGGCTAGCGTCCAGCTCCTACAATGAGCAGTTCTTC. This encodes CASSPRLASSSYNEQFF.